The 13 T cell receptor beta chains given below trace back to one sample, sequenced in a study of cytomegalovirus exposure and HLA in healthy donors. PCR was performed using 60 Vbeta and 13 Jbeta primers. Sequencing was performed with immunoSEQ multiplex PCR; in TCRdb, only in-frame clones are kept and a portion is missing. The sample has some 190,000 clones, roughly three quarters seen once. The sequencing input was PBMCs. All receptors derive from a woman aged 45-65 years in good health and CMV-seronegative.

Here the CDR3 DNA reads TGTGCCAGTAGTATCTCTGCGGGAGGGCCCAATGAGCAGTTCTTC. Its translation is CASSISAGGPNEQFF. The V and J genes are TRBV19 and TRBJ2-1; 9 nucleotides match TRBD2. Germline V CDR1 and CDR2: LNHDA, SQIVND (reference sequence). The trim removed 3 bases at V and 6 bases at J, leaving 6 bases unmatched. The CDR3 is made up of 15 amino acids.

The CDR3 loop is CAIPRWSTEAFF. Here the CDR3 DNA reads TGTGCCATTCCGAGGTGGTCCACTGAAGCTTTCTTT. V and J are TRBV2 and TRBJ1-1, with unresolved D. V was shortened by 10 bases and J by 4 bases, with 13 bases between the two germline ends. The germline V gene has CDR1 SNHLY and CDR2 FYNNEI. There are 12 residues in the CDR3.

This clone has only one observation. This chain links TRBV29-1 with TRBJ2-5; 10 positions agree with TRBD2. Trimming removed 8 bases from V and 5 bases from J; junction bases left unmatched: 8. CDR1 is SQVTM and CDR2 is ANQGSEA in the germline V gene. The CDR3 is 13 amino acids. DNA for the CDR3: TGCAGCTCTAGCGGGAGTTTGGGCGAGACCCAGTACTTC. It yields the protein CSSSGSLGETQYF.

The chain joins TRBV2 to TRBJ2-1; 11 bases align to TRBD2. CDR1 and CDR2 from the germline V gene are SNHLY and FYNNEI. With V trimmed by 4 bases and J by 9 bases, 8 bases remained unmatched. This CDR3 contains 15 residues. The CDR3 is CASSVLAGDLGEQFF. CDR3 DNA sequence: TGTGCCAGCAGTGTACTAGCGGGGGATCTGGGTGAGCAGTTCTTC.

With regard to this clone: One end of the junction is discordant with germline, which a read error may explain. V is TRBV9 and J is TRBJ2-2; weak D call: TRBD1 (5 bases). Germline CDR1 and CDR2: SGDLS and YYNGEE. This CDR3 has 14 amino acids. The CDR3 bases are TGTGCCAGCAGCGGGGGCTACAACAGCGGGGAGCTGTTTTTT. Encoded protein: CASSGGYNSGELFF.

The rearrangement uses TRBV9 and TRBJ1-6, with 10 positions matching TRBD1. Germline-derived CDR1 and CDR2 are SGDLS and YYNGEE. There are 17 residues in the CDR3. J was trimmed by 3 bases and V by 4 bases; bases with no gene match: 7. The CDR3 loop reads CASSTPGQGLYNSPLHF. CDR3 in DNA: TGTGCCAGCAGCACTCCGGGACAGGGGCTCTATAATTCACCCCTCCACTTT.

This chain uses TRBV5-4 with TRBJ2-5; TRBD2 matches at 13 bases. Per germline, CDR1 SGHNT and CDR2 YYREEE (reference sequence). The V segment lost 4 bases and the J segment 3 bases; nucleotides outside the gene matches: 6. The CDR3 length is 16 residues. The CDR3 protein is CASSRGLAGVEETQYF. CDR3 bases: TGTGCCAGCAGCCGCGGACTAGCGGGGGTTGAAGAGACCCAGTACTTC.

The CDR3 loop is CASSLGRAASQETQYF. The CDR3 DNA sequence: TGTGCCAGCAGCTTGGGGAGGGCAGCCTCCCAAGAGACCCAGTACTTC. J is TRBJ2-5 and V is TRBV7-9; 7 bases fit TRBD2. The trim removed 3 bases at V and 1 base at J, leaving 8 bases unmatched. This CDR3 is 16 amino acids long. CDR1 SEHNR and CDR2 FQNEAQ come from the germline V gene (reference sequence).

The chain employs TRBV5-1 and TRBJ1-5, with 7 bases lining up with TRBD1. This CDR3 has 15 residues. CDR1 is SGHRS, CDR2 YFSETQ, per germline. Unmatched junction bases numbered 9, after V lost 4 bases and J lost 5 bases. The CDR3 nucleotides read TGCGCCAGCAGCCCCACAGGGGTAGTCGATCAGCCCCAGCATTTT. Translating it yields CASSPTGVVDQPQHF. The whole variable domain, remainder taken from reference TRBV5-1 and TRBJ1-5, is KAGVTQTPRYLIKTRGQQVTLSCSPISGHRSVSWYQQTPGQGLQFLFEYFSETQRNKGNFPGRFSGRQFSNSRSEMNVSTLELGDSALYLCASSPTGVVDQPQHFGDGTRLSIL.

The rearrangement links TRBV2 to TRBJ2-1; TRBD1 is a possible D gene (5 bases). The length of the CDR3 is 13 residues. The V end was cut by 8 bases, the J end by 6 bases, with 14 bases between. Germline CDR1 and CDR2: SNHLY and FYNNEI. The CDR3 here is CASVGWQGNEQFF. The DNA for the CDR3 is TGTGCCAGCGTGGGCTGGCAGGGCAATGAGCAGTTCTTC. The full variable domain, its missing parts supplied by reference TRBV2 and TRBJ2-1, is EPEVTQTPSHQVTQMGQEVILRCVPISNHLYFYWYRQILGQKVEFLVSFYNNEISEKSEIFDDQFSVERPDGSNFTLKIRSTKLEDSAMYFCASVGWQGNEQFFGPGTRLTVL.

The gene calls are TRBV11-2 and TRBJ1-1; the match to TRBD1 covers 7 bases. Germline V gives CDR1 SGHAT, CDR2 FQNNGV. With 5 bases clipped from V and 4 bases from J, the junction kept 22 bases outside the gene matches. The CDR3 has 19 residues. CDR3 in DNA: TGTGCCAGCAGCCCGAAAACAGGGGCCCCTTCACCTGGAACCACTGAAGCTTTCTTT. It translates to CASSPKTGAPSPGTTEAFF.

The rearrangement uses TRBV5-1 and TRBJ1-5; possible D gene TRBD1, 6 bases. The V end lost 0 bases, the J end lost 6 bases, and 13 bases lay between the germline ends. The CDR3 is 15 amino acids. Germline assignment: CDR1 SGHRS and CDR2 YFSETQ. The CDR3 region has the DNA TGCGCCAGCAGCTTGGGGGGACAAAACGGTCAGCCCCAGCATTTT. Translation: CASSLGGQNGQPQHF.

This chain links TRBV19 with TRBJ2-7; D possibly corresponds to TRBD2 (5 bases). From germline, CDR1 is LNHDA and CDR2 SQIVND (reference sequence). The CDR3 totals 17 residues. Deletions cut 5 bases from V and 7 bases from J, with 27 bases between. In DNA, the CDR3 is TGTGCCAGTAGTCCCCCCCCCGGACGGGGAGCCCGAGGGGAGCAGTACTTC. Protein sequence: CASSPPPGRGARGEQYF.